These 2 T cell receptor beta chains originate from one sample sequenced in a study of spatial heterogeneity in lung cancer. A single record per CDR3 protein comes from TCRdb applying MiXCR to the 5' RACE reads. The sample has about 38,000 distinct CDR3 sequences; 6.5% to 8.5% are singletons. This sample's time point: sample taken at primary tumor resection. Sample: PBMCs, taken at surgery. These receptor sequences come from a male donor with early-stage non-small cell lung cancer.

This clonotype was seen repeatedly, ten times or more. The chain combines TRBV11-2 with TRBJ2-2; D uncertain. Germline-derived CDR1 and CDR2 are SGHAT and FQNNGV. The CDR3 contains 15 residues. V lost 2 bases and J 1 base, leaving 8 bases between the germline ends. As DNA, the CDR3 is TGTGCCAGCAGCTTAATCAGCCTGAACACCGGGGAGCTGTTTTTT. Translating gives CASSLISLNTGELFF.

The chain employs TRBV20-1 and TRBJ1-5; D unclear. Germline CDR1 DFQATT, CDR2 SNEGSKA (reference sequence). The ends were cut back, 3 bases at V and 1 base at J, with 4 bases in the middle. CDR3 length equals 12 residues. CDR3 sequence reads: CSARDSNQPQHF. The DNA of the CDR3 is TGCAGTGCTAGGGACAGCAATCAGCCCCAGCATTTT.